Below, 11 T cell receptor beta chains from the same sample are listed, as sequenced in a study of OX40 agonist ivuxolimab in advanced cancers. Measured with immunoSEQ multiplex PCR; TCRdb has only the in-frame clones, and not every one. The sample records more than 85,000 clones, about nine tenths being singletons. This specimen was CD4+ or CD8+ T cells sorted from blood, taken in a trial of the OX40 agonist ivuxolimab. The receptors were gathered from an adult with an advanced solid tumor such as melanoma, head and neck, liver or kidney cancer.

Of note for this clone: The junction shows a germline mismatch at one end, possibly a read error. This sequence joins TRBV2 and TRBJ1-2; perhaps TRBD1 as D (5 bases). Germline V lookup: CDR1 SNHLY, CDR2 FYNNEI. This CDR3 is built from 12 residues. The chain's CDR3 is CASREEGYGYTF. DNA of the CDR3: TGTGCCAGCAGGGAAGAGGGGTATGGCTACACCTTC. The variable domain in full, completed from reference TRBV2 and TRBJ1-2, reads EPEVTQTPSHQVTQMGQEVILRCVPISNHLYFYWYRQILGQKVEFLVSFYNNEISEKSEIFDDQFSVERPDGSNFTLKIRSTKLEDSAMYFCASREEGYGYTFGSGTRLTVV.

The chain has TRBV7-2 and TRBJ2-1, with TRBD2 identical over 12 bases. Germline V gene sequence: CDR1 SGHTA, CDR2 FQGNSA. Trimming took 5 bases from V and 7 from J; bases not matched to a gene: 9. The CDR3 sequence is 16 residues long. The CDR3 nucleotides are TGTGCCAGCAGCACGGGACTAGCGGGTTCTAGGAATGAGCAGTTCTTC. Translated, it gives CASSTGLAGSRNEQFF.

The rearrangement uses TRBV6-6 and TRBJ1-5; perhaps TRBD1 as D (6 bases). V was trimmed by 2 bases and J by 4 bases, leaving 12 bases between them. Germline CDR1 MNHNY, CDR2 SVGAGI (reference sequence). This CDR3 is built from 15 residues. This chain's CDR3 is CASSYVGQFNQPQHF. The DNA of the CDR3 is TGTGCCAGCAGTTACGTCGGACAGTTTAATCAGCCCCAGCATTTT.

The V and J genes are TRBV7-8 and TRBJ2-7, with D hard to call. The CDR3 spans 13 residues. Germline CDR1 reads SGHVS; CDR2 reads FQNEAQ. V lost 1 base and J 2 bases, leaving 6 bases between the germline ends. The CDR3 nucleotides are TGTGCCAGCAGCTTAGAACTCGCCTACGAGCAGTACTTC. Protein: CASSLELAYEQYF.

The rearrangement links TRBV19 to TRBJ2-1; 13 positions agree with TRBD2. CDR3 size: 16 residues. The V gene's germline CDR1 is LNHDA and CDR2 SQIVND (reference sequence). V lost 1 base and J lost 9; bases outside the gene matches: 6. The CDR3 DNA reads as TGTGCCAGTAGTATAGCGACTAGCGGGAGGCGCGGTGAGCAGTTCTTC. Its protein product is CASSIATSGRRGEQFF. Filled out from reference TRBV19 and TRBJ2-1, the complete variable domain reads DGGITQSPKYLFRKEGQNVTLSCEQNLNHDAMYWYRQDPGQGLRLIYYSQIVNDFQKGDIAEGYSVSREKKESFPLTVTSAQKNPTAFYLCASSIATSGRRGEQFFGPGTRLTVL.

The CDR3 spells CASSEGTSHNEQFF. The CDR3 bases are TGCGCCAGCAGTGAAGGGACTAGCCACAATGAGCAGTTCTTC. The chain joins TRBV10-2 to TRBJ2-1; 9 bases align to TRBD2. CDR3 size: 14 residues. Germline CDR1 and CDR2: WSHSY and SAAADI. Unmatched junction bases numbered 2, after V lost 3 bases and J lost 5 bases.

The CDR3 region has the DNA TGCGCCAGCAGCCAGCCGGGACGTTTCTCTGGAAACACCATATATTTT. It yields the protein CASSQPGRFSGNTIYF. V is TRBV4-1 and J is TRBJ1-3; TRBD1 is a possible D gene (5 bases). The CDR3 has 16 residues. The ends were cut back, 3 bases at V and 0 bases at J, with 12 bases in the middle. CDR1 and CDR2 (germline): MGHRA, YSYEKL.

The chain has TRBV6-5 and TRBJ1-5; D perhaps matches TRBD1 (5 bases). CDR1 is MNHEY, CDR2 SVGAGI, per germline. Trimming left V 6 bases short and J 0 bases short, with 9 bases between. CDR3 length: 14 residues. For the CDR3, the DNA is TGTGCCAGCAGAGCGGGGGTTAGCAATCAGCCCCAGCATTTT. Translating it yields CASRAGVSNQPQHF.

This chain links TRBV28 with TRBJ2-7; D unclear. The germline V gene encodes CDR1 MDHEN and CDR2 SYDVKM. V lost 2 bases to trimming and J lost 2 bases, with 10 bases between them. This CDR3 has 14 amino acids. The CDR3 loop reads CASSLNSGPYEQYF. In DNA, the CDR3 is TGTGCCAGCAGTTTAAATTCTGGCCCCTACGAGCAGTACTTC. The full variable domain, completed using reference TRBV28 and TRBJ2-7, is DVKVTQSSRYLVKRTGEKVFLECVQDMDHENMFWYRQDPGLGLRLIYFSYDVKMKEKGDIPEGYSVSREKKERFSLILESASTNQTSMYLCASSLNSGPYEQYFGPGTRLTVT.

Concerning this clone: Other DNA sequences of this sample code for an identical CDR3. The rearrangement links TRBV6-4 to TRBJ1-1; TRBD1 agrees at 8 bases. V gave up 2 bases and J gave up 4 bases; unmatched junction bases: 0. CDR3 size: 13 residues. CDR1 MRHNA and CDR2 SNTAGT come from the germline V gene. CDR3 nucleotide sequence: TGTGCCAGCAGTGACACAGGGGGCACTGAAGCTTTCTTT. This sequence encodes CASSDTGGTEAFF.

The J gene is TRBJ2-7, the V gene TRBV11-2; tentative D call: TRBD1 (5 bases). The CDR3 length is 16 residues. The V and J ends lost 2 bases and 2 bases respectively, with 16 bases between them. Germline V gene sequence: CDR1 SGHAT, CDR2 FQNNGV. CDR3 amino acids: CASSLKVRDTPYEQYF. The CDR3 bases are TGTGCCAGCAGCTTAAAGGTCAGGGATACCCCCTACGAGCAGTACTTC.